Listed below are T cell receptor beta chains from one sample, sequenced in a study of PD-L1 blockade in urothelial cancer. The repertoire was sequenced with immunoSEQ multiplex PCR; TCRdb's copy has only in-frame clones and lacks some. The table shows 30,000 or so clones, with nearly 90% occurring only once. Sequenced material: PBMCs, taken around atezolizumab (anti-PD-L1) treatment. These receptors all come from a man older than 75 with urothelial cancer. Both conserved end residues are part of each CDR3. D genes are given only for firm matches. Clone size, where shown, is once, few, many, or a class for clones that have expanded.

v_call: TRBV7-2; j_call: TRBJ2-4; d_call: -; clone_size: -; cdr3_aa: CASSSHGPGGNIQYF; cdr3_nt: TGTGCCAGCAGCTCCCACGGCCCCGGGGGAAACATTCAGTACTTC
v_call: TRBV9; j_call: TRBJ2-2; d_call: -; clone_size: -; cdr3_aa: CASSVAGVADSRGELFF; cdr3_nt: TGTGCCAGCAGCGTAGCTGGGGTGGCGGACTCCAGGGGGGAGCTGTTTTTT
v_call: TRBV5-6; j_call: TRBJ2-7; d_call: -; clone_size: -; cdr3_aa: CASSLTAGSYEQYF; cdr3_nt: TGTGCCAGCAGCTTGACTGCAGGATCCTACGAGCAGTACTTC
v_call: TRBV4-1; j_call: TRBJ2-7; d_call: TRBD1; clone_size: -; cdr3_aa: CASRPSAGGSNEQYF; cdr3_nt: TGCGCCAGCAGGCCGTCAGCAGGGGGCTCAAACGAGCAGTACTTC
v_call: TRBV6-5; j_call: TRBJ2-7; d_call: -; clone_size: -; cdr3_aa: CASSAIGQHYEQYF; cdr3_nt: TGTGCCAGCAGTGCTATAGGACAGCACTACGAGCAGTACTTC
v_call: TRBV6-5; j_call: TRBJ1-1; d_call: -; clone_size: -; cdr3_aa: CASSTLMNTEAFF; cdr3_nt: TGTGCCAGCAGTACGCTAATGAACACTGAAGCTTTCTTT
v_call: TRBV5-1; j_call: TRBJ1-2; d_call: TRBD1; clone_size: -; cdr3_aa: CASSTGTGGVSYGYTF; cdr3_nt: TGCGCCAGCAGCACCGGGACAGGGGGCGTCAGCTATGGCTACACCTTC
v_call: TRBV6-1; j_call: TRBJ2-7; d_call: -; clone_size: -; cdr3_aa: CASSEARRSEQYF; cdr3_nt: TGTGCCAGCAGTGAAGCCCGGAGGTCCGAGCAGTACTTC
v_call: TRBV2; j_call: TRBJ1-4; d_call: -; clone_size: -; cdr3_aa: CASSEGGRSDEKLFF; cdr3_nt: TGTGCCAGCAGTGAAGGTGGGAGGTCGGATGAAAAACTGTTTTTT
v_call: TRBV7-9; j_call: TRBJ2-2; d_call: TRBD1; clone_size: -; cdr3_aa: CASSFGQGNTGELFF; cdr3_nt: TGTGCCAGCAGCTTCGGACAGGGGAACACCGGGGAGCTGTTTTTT
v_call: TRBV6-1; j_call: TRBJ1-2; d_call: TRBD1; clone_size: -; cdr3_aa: CASSDPGGSTYGYTF; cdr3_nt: TGTGCCAGCAGTGATCCAGGGGGGAGCACCTATGGCTACACCTTC
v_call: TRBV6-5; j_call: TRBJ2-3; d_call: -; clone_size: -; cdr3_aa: CASGSTRVGADTQYF; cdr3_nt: TGTGCCAGCGGGTCCACTCGGGTCGGTGCAGATACGCAGTATTTT
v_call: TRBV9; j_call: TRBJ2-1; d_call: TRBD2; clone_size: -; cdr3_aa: CASSTSGRGYNEQFF; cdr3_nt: TGTGCCAGCAGCACTAGCGGGAGGGGCTACAATGAGCAGTTCTTC
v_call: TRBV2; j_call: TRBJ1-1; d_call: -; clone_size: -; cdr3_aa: CASSGRGHSEAFF; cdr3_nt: TGTGCCAGCAGTGGTCGGGGTCACTCTGAAGCTTTCTTT
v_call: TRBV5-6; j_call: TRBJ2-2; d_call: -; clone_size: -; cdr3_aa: CASRRTVSANTGELFF; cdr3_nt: TGTGCCAGCAGGAGGACAGTAAGCGCGAACACCGGGGAGCTGTTTTTT
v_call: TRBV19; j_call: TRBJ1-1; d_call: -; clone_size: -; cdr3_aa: CASSPTPLRGTEAFF; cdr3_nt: TGTGCCAGTAGTCCGACCCCCCTTAGAGGGACTGAAGCTTTCTTT
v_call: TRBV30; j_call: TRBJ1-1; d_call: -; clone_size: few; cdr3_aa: CAWKIGGSNTEAFF; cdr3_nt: TGTGCCTGGAAGATAGGGGGTTCGAACACTGAAGCTTTCTTT
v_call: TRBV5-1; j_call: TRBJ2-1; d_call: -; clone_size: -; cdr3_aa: CASSPEPHLRNEQFF; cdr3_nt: TGCGCCAGCAGCCCGGAGCCGCACTTAAGGAATGAGCAGTTCTTC
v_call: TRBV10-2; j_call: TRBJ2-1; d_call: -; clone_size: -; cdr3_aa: CASTRGNEQFF; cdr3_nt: TGCGCCAGCACCCGGGGGAATGAGCAGTTCTTC
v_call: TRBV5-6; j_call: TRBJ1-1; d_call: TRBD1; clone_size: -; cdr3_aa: CASSLWTGLYTEAFF; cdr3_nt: TGTGCCAGCAGCCTCTGGACAGGTTTATACACTGAAGCTTTCTTT
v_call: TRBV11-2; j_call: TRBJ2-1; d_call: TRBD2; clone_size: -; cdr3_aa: CASSSRLAGRDNEQFF; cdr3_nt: TGTGCCAGCAGCTCGCGACTAGCGGGCCGCGACAATGAGCAGTTCTTC
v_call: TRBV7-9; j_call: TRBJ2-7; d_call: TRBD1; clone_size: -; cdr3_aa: CASSRDRPRATYEQYF; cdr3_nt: TGTGCCAGCAGCAGGGACAGACCCAGAGCTACCTACGAGCAGTACTTC
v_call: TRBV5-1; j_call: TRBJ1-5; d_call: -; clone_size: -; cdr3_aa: CASSLGEANQPQHF; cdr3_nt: TGCGCCAGCAGCTTAGGGGAGGCCAATCAGCCCCAGCATTTT
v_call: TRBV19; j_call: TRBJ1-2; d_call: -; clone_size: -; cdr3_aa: CASSTGGAPFNGYTF; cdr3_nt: TGTGCCAGTAGTACGGGAGGGGCCCCCTTTAATGGCTACACCTTC
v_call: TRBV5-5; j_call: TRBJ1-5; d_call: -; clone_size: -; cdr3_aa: CASSLETGQPQHF; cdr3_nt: TGTGCCAGCAGCTTGGAAACGGGTCAGCCCCAGCATTTT
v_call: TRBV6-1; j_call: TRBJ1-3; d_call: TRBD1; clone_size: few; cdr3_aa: CASSAGTGGGGNTIYF; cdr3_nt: TGTGCCAGCAGTGCGGGGACAGGGGGCGGTGGAAACACCATATATTTT
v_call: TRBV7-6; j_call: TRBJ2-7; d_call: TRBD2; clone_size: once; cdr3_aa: CASSLASTSGTPYEQYF; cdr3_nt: TGTGCCAGCAGCTTAGCGTCGACTAGCGGGACTCCCTACGAGCAGTACTTC
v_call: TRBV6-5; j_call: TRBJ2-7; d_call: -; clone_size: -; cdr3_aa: CASSYLYEQYF; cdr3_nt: TGTGCCAGCAGTTACCTCTACGAGCAGTACTTC
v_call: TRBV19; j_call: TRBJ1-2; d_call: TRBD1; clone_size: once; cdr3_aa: CASAGTGGYGYTF; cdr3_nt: TGTGCCAGTGCCGGGACAGGAGGCTATGGCTACACCTTC
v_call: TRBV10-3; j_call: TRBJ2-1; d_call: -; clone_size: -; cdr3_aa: CAISSRLGNEQFF; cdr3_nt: TGTGCCATCAGTTCGCGGTTGGGCAATGAGCAGTTCTTC
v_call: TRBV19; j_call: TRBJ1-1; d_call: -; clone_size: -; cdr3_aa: CASSPATTEAFF; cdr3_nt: TGTGCCAGTAGTCCCGCAACAACTGAAGCTTTCTTT
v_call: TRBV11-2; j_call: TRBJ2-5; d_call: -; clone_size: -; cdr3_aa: CASSLVILETQYF; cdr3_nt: TGTGCCAGCAGCTTAGTAATATTGGAGACCCAGTACTTC
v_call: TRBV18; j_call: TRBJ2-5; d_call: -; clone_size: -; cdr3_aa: CASSLNAGGAQETQYF; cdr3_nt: TGTGCCAGCTCACTTAACGCTGGCGGAGCCCAAGAGACCCAGTACTTC
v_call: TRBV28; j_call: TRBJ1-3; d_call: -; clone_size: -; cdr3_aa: CASSGPGFGNTIYF; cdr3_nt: TGTGCCAGCAGTGGGCCGGGGTTTGGAAACACCATATATTTT
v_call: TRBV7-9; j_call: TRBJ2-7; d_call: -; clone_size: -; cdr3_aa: CASRPWSEYEQYF; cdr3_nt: TGTGCCAGCAGACCTTGGTCCGAGTACGAGCAGTACTTC
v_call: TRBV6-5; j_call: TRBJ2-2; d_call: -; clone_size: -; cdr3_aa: CASSYRTGELFF; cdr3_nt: TGTGCCAGCAGTTACCGCACCGGGGAGCTGTTTTTT
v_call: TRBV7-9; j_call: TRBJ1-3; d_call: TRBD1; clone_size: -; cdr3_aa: CASSRGQGGGNTIYF; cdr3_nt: TGTGCCAGCAGTCGAGGACAGGGAGGTGGAAACACCATATATTTT
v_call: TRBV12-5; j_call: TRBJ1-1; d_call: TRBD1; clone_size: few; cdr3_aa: CASGLVLKGASTEAFF; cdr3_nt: TGTGCTAGTGGTTTGGTACTGAAGGGGGCAAGCACTGAAGCTTTCTTT
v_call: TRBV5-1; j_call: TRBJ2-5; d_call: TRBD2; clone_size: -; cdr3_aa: CASSLSPSGSKETQYF; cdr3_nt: TGCGCCAGCAGCTTGTCCCCTAGCGGGAGCAAAGAGACCCAGTACTTC
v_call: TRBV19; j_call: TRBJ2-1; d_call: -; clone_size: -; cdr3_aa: CASSKNGGAYNEQFF; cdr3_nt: TGTGCCAGTAGTAAAAATGGCGGAGCCTACAATGAGCAGTTCTTC
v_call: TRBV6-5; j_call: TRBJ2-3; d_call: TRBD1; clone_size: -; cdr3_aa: CASSFSDRFGTDTQYF; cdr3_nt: TGTGCCAGCAGTTTTTCGGACAGGTTCGGCACAGATACGCAGTATTTT
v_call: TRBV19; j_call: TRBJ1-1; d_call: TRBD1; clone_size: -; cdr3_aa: CASSIIGQAVEAFF; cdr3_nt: TGTGCCAGTAGTATAATTGGACAGGCGGTCGAAGCTTTCTTT
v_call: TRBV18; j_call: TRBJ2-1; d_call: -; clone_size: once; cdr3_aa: CASSPFTRGTYNEQFF; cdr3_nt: TGTGCCAGCTCACCATTTACTAGGGGGACCTACAATGAGCAGTTCTTC
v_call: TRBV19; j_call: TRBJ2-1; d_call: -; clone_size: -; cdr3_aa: CASSSRDWNYNEQFF; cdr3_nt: TGTGCCAGTAGTAGCAGGGACTGGAACTACAATGAGCAGTTCTTC
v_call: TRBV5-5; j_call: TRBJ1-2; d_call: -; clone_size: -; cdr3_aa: CASSLGTVDYGYTF; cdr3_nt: TGTGCCAGCAGCTTGGGAACAGTCGACTATGGCTACACCTTC
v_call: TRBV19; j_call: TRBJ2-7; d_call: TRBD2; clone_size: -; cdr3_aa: CASSPRFRVTSGSSYEQYF; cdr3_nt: TGTGCCAGTAGTCCGAGATTTCGTGTGACTAGCGGCAGCTCCTACGAGCAGTACTTC
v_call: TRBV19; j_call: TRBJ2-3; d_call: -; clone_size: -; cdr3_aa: CASSTRRDTDTQYF; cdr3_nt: TGTGCCAGTAGTACGCGCCGGGACACAGATACGCAGTATTTT
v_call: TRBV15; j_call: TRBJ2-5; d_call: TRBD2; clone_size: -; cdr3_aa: CATSRDSGTRETQYF; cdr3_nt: TGTGCCACCAGCAGAGATAGCGGGACTAGAGAGACCCAGTACTTC
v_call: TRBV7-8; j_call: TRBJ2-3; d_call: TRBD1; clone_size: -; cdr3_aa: CASSSTGQGGTDTQYF; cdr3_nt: TGTGCCAGCAGCTCTACGGGACAGGGGGGAACAGATACGCAGTATTTT
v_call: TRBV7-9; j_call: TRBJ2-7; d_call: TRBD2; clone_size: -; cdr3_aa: CASSLVGGSHYEQYF; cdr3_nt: TGTGCCAGCAGCTTAGTCGGCGGGAGTCACTACGAGCAGTACTTC
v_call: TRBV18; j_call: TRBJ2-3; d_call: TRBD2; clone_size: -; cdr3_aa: CASSQTIAGGTDTQYF; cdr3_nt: TGTGCCAGCTCACAAACAATAGCGGGAGGCACAGATACGCAGTATTTT
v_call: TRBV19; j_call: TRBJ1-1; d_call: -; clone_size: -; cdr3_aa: CASSIGTVNTEAFF; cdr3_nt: TGTGCCAGTAGTATAGGAACAGTTAACACTGAAGCTTTCTTT
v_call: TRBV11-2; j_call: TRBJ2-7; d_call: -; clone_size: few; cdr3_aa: CASSSGLGQAASYEQYF; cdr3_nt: TGTGCCAGCAGCTCCGGGTTGGGGCAGGCCGCCTCCTACGAGCAGTACTTC
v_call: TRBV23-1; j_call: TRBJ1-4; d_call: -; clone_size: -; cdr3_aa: CASSQSIPGGGRRTNEKLFF; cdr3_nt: TGCGCCAGCAGTCAATCGATACCGGGCGGGGGGCGAAGGACTAATGAAAAACTGTTTTTT
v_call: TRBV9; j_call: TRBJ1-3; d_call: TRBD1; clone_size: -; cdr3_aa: CASSVGGTANSGNTIYF; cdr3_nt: TGTGCCAGCAGCGTAGGGGGGACAGCCAACTCTGGAAACACCATATATTTT